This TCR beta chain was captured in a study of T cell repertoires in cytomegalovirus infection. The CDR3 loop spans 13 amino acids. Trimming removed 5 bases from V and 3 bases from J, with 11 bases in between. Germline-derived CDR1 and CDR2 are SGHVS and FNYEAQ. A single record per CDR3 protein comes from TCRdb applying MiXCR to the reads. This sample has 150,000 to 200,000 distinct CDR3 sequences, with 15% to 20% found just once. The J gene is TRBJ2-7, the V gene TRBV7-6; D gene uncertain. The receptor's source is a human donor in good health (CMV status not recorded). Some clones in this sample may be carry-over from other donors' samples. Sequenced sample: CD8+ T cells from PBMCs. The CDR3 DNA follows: TGTGCCAGCAGCCAAGGGTCGGGCTACGAGCAGTACTTC. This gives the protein CASSQGSGYEQYF.